This T cell receptor beta chain was sequenced for a study of T cell responses to AZD1222 COVID-19 vaccine (dated by TCRdb to the early 2020s). Regarding the research as a whole: AZD1222 recipients with second doses at about 4 weeks or about 12 weeks were pooled, because spike-specific TCR depth and breadth did not differ between schedules. TCR sequencing was performed for about 250 trial participants, of whom roughly 200 were given two doses of AZD1222 and some 25 were given two doses of MenACWY control vaccine. Enrollment into the trials was organized by age into subgroups of 18-55, 56-69 and 70-plus years, and those subgroups contained roughly 150, 30 and 60 TCR-sequenced participants, respectively.

The time point label corresponds to: baseline before first vaccination. Vaccinee samples came from UK trials COV001 and COV002, including a single-blind randomized controlled phase 2/3 trial of AZD1222 (ChAdOx1 nCoV-19) in healthy adults. Trial participant PBMC samples were collected at day 0 and day 28 after the second dose for TCRbeta chain sequencing. Notes on this clone: No cognate antigen has been identified for it. No quality values exist for individual bases; no much larger clone is one base distant.

The CDR3 regions of human TCRbeta chains were analyzed by immunosequencing. In the original analysis: Repertoire TCRs were checked for matches against a reference library of SARS-CoV-2-specific TCRs that had been generated using the MIRA antigen-specificity platform. Breadth was defined as the fraction of unique TCRs that were SARS-CoV-2-associated. Depth was defined as the fraction of total T cells that were SARS-CoV-2-associated. Using the MIRA data, each spike-specific TCR was assigned both to the spike region to which the TCR was reactive and to a CD4 or CD8 class. Log10-transformed breadth and depth values were compared by one-way ANOVA with Sidak's multiple comparisons tests. Imported from immuneACCESS, the table was reduced by TCRdb to in-frame sequences with V and J called. These copies leave out some clones; in studies compared against another copy, an unresolved V gene accounts for under half, and the cause of the remainder is not known. V, J and clone size derive from that table, while D and trimming were established from the DNA sequence. The sample data list under 120,000 clones, and more than 85% of these were observed just once. The top ten clonotypes cover approximately 1.1% of the sample.

Summary of the overall study and its limitations: Epitopes outside the regions mutated in the B.1.351 and B.1.1.7 variants were reportedly recognized by nearly half of the unique spike-specific TCRs. Most participants were white British and females outnumbered males, and the authors suggested that clonal diversity may have been underestimated. In the small 56-69-year group, the increase in depth fell short of significance, most likely because of low power. Vaccine-associated CD4 TCRs spanned the whole spike protein, with dominant responses in regions 160-218 and 743-854. A significant rise in spike-specific TCR breadth and depth was observed after two AZD1222 doses relative to day 0 and relative to MenACWY recipients. Only six AZD1222 recipients were SARS-CoV-2 seropositive at baseline, limiting conclusions about previously exposed vaccinees. Because no day 14 peak-response samples were available, repertoires were characterized only after the peak T cell response.

The germline V gene supplies CDR1 SQVTM and CDR2 ANQGSEA. The CDR3, cysteine through phenylalanine, is 14 amino acids long. Only the CDR3 region is kept as DNA, spanning 42 bases read in frame from base 1. Unmatched junction bases come to 10, with V trimmed by 6 bases and J by 5 bases. The sample in question was peripheral blood, obtained on day 0 of AZD1222 vaccination. The V gene is TRBV29-1 and the J gene is TRBJ2-7, and 10 bases in between align with TRBD1. This sequence originates from an adult in good health. The CDR3 in this case is CSVGRQGAWHEQYF. The DNA is as follows: TGCAGCGTGGGTCGACAGGGGGCGTGGCACGAGCAGTACTTC.